Listed below are T cell receptor beta chains from one sample, sequenced in a study of T cells in Graves' hyperthyroidism and ophthalmopathy. TCRdb reprocessed the multiplex PCR reads via MiXCR and lists one record per CDR3 protein. This sample carries 300,000 to 400,000 distinct CDR3 sequences, 18% of them seen once, and the ten largest clones take less than 65%. The specimen was blood. The receptors were gathered from a woman in her forties or fifties with Graves' hyperthyroidism. The CDR3 runs from the conserved cysteine through the conserved F or W.

>TRBV20-1
CSASDGGGYEQYF
>TRBV2
CASSILPGLPTYNEQFF
>TRBV6-1
CASKVTGGVRHGYTF
>TRBV20-1
CSARGGQGNQPQHF
>TRBV7-3
CASSLIGSPKETQYF
>TRBV30
CAWASGTAHYEQYF
>TRBV19
CASSIIAGENSPLHF
>TRBV5-1
CASSVGGTTYNEQFF
>TRBV19
CASSIGQVNTEAFF
>TRBV11-2
CASRPTIAGRGNIQYF
>TRBV12-3/TRBV12-4
CASRGLDYGYTF
>TRBV9
CASSDRLHTGELFF
>TRBV29-1
CSAGQTNTEAFF
>TRBV30
CAWSVPGNGELFF
>TRBV5-1
CASSWGQLNTEAFF
>TRBV2
CASSARPGQGGTGELFF
>TRBV12-3/TRBV12-4
CASSLPQLYGYTF
>TRBV7-8
CASSLDAVRYNEQFF
>TRBV7-3
CASSSMGGQETQYF
>TRBV7-3
CASSLPDSRETQYF
>TRBV19
CASSIQHNYGYTF
>TRBV24-1
CATKTGISNQPQHF
>TRBV12-3/TRBV12-4
CASTTSGYNEQFF
>TRBV2
CASRQTSGSTDTQYF
>TRBV12-3/TRBV12-4
CASSFKGALPDTQYF
>TRBV6-1
CASSVQGNHEQYF
>TRBV30
CAATGARGGNTIYF
>TRBV24-1
CATSRTSGDNEQFF
>TRBV6-1
CASRETGHEKLFF
>TRBV6-1
CASSLTATNSPLHF
>TRBV6-1
CASSLAGGKYEQYF
>TRBV12-3/TRBV12-4
CASSPLGQGTDGELFF
>TRBV18
CASSPTGNGDTQYF
>TRBV5-1
CASSLTGRDEKLFF
>TRBV12-3/TRBV12-4
CACIFRSNEKLFF
>TRBV4-1
CASSHQSGTGNEKLFF
>TRBV5-1
CASSKLGLAGQETQYF